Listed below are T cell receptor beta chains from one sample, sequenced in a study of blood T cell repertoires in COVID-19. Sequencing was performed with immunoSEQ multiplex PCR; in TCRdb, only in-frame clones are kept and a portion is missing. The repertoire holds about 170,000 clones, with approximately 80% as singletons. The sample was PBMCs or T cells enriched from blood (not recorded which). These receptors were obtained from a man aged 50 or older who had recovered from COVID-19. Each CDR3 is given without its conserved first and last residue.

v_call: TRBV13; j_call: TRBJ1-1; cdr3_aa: ASSGYGDTEAF
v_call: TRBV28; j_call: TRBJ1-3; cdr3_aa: ASSDRDSGNTIY
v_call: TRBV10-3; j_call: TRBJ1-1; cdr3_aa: AISYQGAGTEAF
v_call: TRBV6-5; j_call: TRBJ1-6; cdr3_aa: ASSYTRDSYSPLH
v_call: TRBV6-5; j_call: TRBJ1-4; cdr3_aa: ASMPGQGWVEKLF
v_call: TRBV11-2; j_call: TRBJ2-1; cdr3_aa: ASSLVKGGLADNEQF
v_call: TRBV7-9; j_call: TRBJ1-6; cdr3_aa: ASSLGGTGSPLH
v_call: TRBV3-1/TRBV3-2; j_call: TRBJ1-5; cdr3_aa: ASRQGQGYGPQH
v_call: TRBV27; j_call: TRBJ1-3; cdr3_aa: ASSPPPGCKSTIY
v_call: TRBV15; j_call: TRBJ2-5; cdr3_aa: ATSREMGAPETQY
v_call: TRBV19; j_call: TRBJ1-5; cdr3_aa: ASTEMRQTYQPQH
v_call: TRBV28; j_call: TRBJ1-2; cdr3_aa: ASSFRGQGPSRYGYT
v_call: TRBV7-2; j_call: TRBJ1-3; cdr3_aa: ASSLTYGNTIY
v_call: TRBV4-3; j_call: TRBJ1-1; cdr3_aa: ASSQGQNTEAF
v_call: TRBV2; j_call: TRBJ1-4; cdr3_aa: ASSFESNEKLF
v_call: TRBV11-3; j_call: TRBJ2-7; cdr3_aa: ASSFRGVDEQY
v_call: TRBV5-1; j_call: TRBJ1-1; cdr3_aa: ASGDRSNTEAF
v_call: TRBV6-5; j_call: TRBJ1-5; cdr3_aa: ASTLGGTDQPQH
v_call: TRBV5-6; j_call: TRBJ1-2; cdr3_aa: ASSLVTGSYGYT
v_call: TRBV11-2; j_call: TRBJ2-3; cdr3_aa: ASSFSRADTQY
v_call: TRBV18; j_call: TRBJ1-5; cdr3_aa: ASSIGDGNQPQH
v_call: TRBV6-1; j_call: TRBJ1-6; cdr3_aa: ASSKGLSSYNSPLH
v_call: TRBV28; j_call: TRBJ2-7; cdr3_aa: ATCEGGSSYEQY
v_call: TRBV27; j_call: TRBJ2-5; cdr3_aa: ASSLYPREAGTQETQY
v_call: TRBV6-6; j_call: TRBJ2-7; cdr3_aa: ASTQGQGSYEQY
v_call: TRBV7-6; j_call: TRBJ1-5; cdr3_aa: ASSLGGGQSNQPQH
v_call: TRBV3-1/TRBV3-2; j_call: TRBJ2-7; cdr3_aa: ASSQGGVEQY
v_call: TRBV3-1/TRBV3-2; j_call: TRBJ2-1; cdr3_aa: ASSAGTGSVNEQF
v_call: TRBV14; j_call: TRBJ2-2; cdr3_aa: ASGQGGGGELF
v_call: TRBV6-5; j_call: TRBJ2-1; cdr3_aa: ASSYGQGGGNEQF
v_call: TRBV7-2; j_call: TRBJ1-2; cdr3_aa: ASSFGQGTHGYT